This T cell receptor beta chain appears in the sequencing data of a study of T cells expressing NK-cell markers. Note on this clonotype: The antigen remains unidentified.

TCRdb reprocessed the 5' RACE reads, with one entry per CDR3 protein and no DNA. In total, the table holds 150,000 to 180,000 distinct CDR3 sequences. Overall study results and limits: Also leading the CD3+CD56-NKG2C+ fraction in a handful of donors were these clonotypes.

CDR1 is GTSNPN and CDR2 is SVGIG in the germline V gene (reference sequence). There are 13 residues in the CDR3. The sample consisted of blood T cells: a sorted CD56 or NKG2C T cell subset, CD4+ or CD8+ T cells, or bulk PBMC T cells (not recorded which). The origin of this receptor is a woman aged 45 to 65 in good health. The chain couples TRBV30 to TRBJ2-1. The CDR3 is CAWTVPGDNEQFF.